The 20 T cell receptor beta chains listed next were all sequenced from one sample in a study of T-cell memory formation after mild COVID-19. In TCRdb, the 5' RACE reads were re-called with MiXCR into one record per CDR3 protein. The data hold just over 350,000 distinct CDR3 sequences, with roughly 14% observed a single time. Sequencing input: PBMCs or a T cell subset sorted from them (not recorded which). These receptors were obtained from a man aged 18 to 30 who had mild COVID-19 (a few samples of this study predate the infection). Cell type and time point are not known.

This chain's CDR3 is CASSQDSGTAYEQYF. CDR3 DNA sequence: TGCGCCAGCAGCCAAGATAGCGGGACAGCCTACGAGCAGTACTTC. J is TRBJ2-7 and V is TRBV4-3; perhaps TRBD2 as D (8 bases). V was cut by 0 bases and J by 2 bases, with 11 bases left in between. This CDR3 comprises 15 residues. Germline V gives CDR1 LGHNA, CDR2 YSLEER.

There are many counts of this clonotype. The rearrangement joins TRBV10-3 to TRBJ2-7; 9 positions match TRBD1. The CDR3 runs 14 residues. Germline V gives CDR1 ENHRY, CDR2 SYGVKD. The J segment lost 6 bases and the V segment lost 2 bases, leaving 5 bases of the junction unmatched. Here the CDR3 DNA reads TGTGCCATCAGTGAGGGGACAGGGACGGCCGAGCAGTACGTC. This sequence encodes CAISEGTGTAEQYV.

This clonotype was picked up many times. CDR3 DNA sequence: TGTGCCAGCAGCCAAGTACAGGACACTGAAGCTTTCTTT. Translated, it gives CASSQVQDTEAFF. V is TRBV4-2 and J is TRBJ1-1; perhaps TRBD1 as D (5 bases). This CDR3 contains 13 residues. V gave up 1 base and J gave up 3 bases, with 6 bases separating them. Germline assignment: CDR1 LGHNA and CDR2 YNFKEQ.

This clonotype was seen only a few times. This rearrangement joins TRBV18 to TRBJ1-2; 7 nucleotides match TRBD1. V trimming: 0 bases; J trimming: 2 bases; junction bases outside the gene matches: 9. In germline, CDR1 is KGHSH, CDR2 LQKENI. The CDR3 has 17 residues. This chain's CDR3 is CASSPPPDRALNYGYTF. CDR3 in DNA: TGTGCCAGCTCACCACCTCCCGACAGGGCCCTAAACTATGGCTACACCTTC.

The rearrangement uses TRBV7-3 and TRBJ2-3; D unresolved. Trimming took off 5 bases at V and 5 bases at J, with 20 bases between the two ends. CDR3 length: 16 residues. CDR1 is SGHTA, CDR2 FQGTGA, per germline. The CDR3 nucleotides are TGTGCCAGCAGCGCAACTCCACCCGATCAGCAAGATACGCAGTATTTT. It yields the protein CASSATPPDQQDTQYF.

This clonotype was seen a few times. This chain uses TRBV6-5 with TRBJ1-2, with D perhaps matching TRBD1 (5 bases). This CDR3 region has 13 residues. The ends were cut back, 6 bases at V and 0 bases at J, with 8 bases in the middle. CDR1 and CDR2 from the germline V gene are MNHEY and SVGAGI. The CDR3 nucleotides are TGTGCCAGCAGGACAGTCCCTAACTATGGCTACACCTTC. Protein sequence: CASRTVPNYGYTF.

The chain has TRBV6-5 and TRBJ2-1; tentatively, D is TRBD1 (5 bases). Germline-derived CDR1 and CDR2 are MNHEY and SVGAGI. This CDR3 is 15 amino acids long. Trimming shortened V by 2 bases and J by 3 bases, and 11 bases separated the two germline ends. The CDR3 sequence is CASSYGALSYNEQFF. Written as DNA, the CDR3 is TGTGCCAGCAGTTACGGGGCCCTAAGCTACAATGAGCAGTTCTTC.

V is TRBV4-2 and J is TRBJ2-5; possible D gene TRBD2, 6 bases. CDR3 length equals 18 residues. The germline gives CDR1 LGHNA, CDR2 YNFKEQ. With 0 bases removed from V and 1 base from J, the gap between germline ends came to 18 bases. CDR3 sequence (DNA): TGTGCCAGCAGCCAAGATCGAGACACGGGGGACCTCCAAGAGACCCAGTACTTC. It codes for CASSQDRDTGDLQETQYF.

The chain combines TRBV7-8 with TRBJ2-1; D possibly corresponds to TRBD1 (7 bases). CDR3 length equals 17 residues. V was clipped by 4 bases and J by 7 bases, with 23 bases between them. The germline gives CDR1 SGHVS, CDR2 FQNEAQ. CDR3 coding DNA: TGTGCCAGCAGCTCCCAAAACCGACTCTCAGGGGGGAATGAGCAGTTCTTC. Translated, it gives CASSSQNRLSGGNEQFF. Drawing the rest from reference TRBV7-8 and TRBJ2-1, the complete variable domain is GAGVSQSPRYKVAKRGQDVALRCDPISGHVSLFWYQQALGQGPEFLTYFQNEAQLDKSGLPSDRFFAERPEGSVSTLKIQRTQQEDSAVYLCASSSQNRLSGGNEQFFGPGTRLTVL.

Only a few counts were recorded for this clonotype. Given the absence of the conserved phenylalanine or tryptophan at the CDR3 end, a read error is likely. The DNA is left out, because the CDR3 cannot be placed on it with certainty; the CDR3 is given as TCRdb lists it. The J gene is TRBJ2-1, the V gene TRBV23-1. TRBV23-1 carries the ORF label, with uncertain function. The CDR3 length equals 9 residues, ends included. CDR3 protein: CARVYKRGR.

This clonotype was counted a few times. The rearrangement joins TRBV19 to TRBJ1-1, with D possibly TRBD1 on 5 matching bases. V lost 3 bases to trimming and J lost 1 base, with 9 bases between them. Germline CDR1 is LNHDA and CDR2 is SQIVND (reference sequence). This CDR3 region has 14 residues. CDR3 loop: CASSIWRGNTEAFF. CDR3 nucleotide sequence: TGTGCCAGTAGTATTTGGAGGGGGAACACTGAAGCTTTCTTT.

This clonotype was counted at least ten times. V and J are TRBV6-5 and TRBJ2-1; D uncertain. The CDR3 extends over 15 amino acids. Trimming pared 6 bases from V and 0 bases from J, leaving 12 bases between. Per germline, CDR1 MNHEY and CDR2 SVGAGI. The CDR3 loop is CASSRGRISYNEQFF. CDR3 coding DNA: TGTGCCAGCAGCCGAGGACGGATCTCCTACAATGAGCAGTTCTTC.

The chain carries TRBV12-3 or TRBV12-4 and TRBJ1-2, with a possible D match to TRBD1 (5 bases). The CDR3 sequence is 13 residues long. Trimming removed 3 bases from V and 5 bases from J, with 10 bases in between. CDR3 nucleotide sequence: TGTGCCAGCAGTTTCCAGGGTGGTTATGGCTACACCTTC. It encodes CASSFQGGYGYTF.

The rearrangement joins TRBV5-1 to TRBJ2-3, with a weak D call TRBD1 (5 bases). CDR1 and CDR2 from the germline V gene are SGHRS and YFSETQ. CDR3 length: 13 residues. V lost 4 bases and J 4 bases, leaving 10 bases between the germline ends. The CDR3 reads CASSDQGSDTQYF. In DNA form, the CDR3 reads TGCGCCAGCAGCGATCAGGGCTCAGATACGCAGTATTTT. The entire variable domain, with the rest obtained from reference TRBV5-1 and TRBJ2-3, is as follows: KAGVTQTPRYLIKTRGQQVTLSCSPISGHRSVSWYQQTPGQGLQFLFEYFSETQRNKGNFPGRFSGRQFSNSRSEMNVSTLELGDSALYLCASSDQGSDTQYFGPGTRLTVL.

In the case of this clonotype: A clone one base away is much larger, so this may be a read error. This rearrangement joins TRBV2 to TRBJ2-2, with TRBD1 identical over 7 bases. CDR1 and CDR2 from the germline V gene are SNHLY and FYNNEI. This CDR3 is built from 15 residues. V was clipped by 8 bases and J by 5 bases; unmatched bases: 11. CDR3 region: CASQGDSDFTGELFF. The CDR3 coding sequence is TGTGCCAGCCAGGGGGACAGTGACTTTACCGGGGAGCTGTTTTTT.

This clonotype has a handful of counts. The chain carries TRBV7-2 and TRBJ1-6; TRBD1 matches 7 bases. The germline V gene has CDR1 SGHTA and CDR2 FQGNSA. The V segment lost 6 bases and the J segment 4 bases; nucleotides outside the gene matches: 9. The CDR3 extends over 16 amino acids. This CDR3 is CASRLMTGSYNSPLHF. The CDR3 bases are TGTGCCAGCAGGCTGATGACAGGGTCGTATAATTCACCCCTCCACTTT.

The V call is TRBV12-3 or TRBV12-4, the J call TRBJ2-7, with D unclear. The CDR3 contains 12 residues. V lost 3 bases and J lost 3, with 6 bases in between. The CDR3 DNA sequence: TGTGCCAGCAGTTTGGGTCACTACGAGCAGTACTTC. Its protein product is CASSLGHYEQYF.

This clonotype has at least ten counts. This chain joins TRBV18 and TRBJ2-3; 8 bases line up with TRBD2. The CDR3 is 16 residues long. Germline CDR1 is KGHSH and CDR2 is LQKENI. Trimming removed 6 bases from V and 1 base from J; junction bases left unmatched: 9. The CDR3: CASSPPNSGGTDTQYF. The CDR3 nucleotides read TGTGCCAGCTCCCCTCCCAATAGCGGGGGCACAGATACGCAGTATTTT.

J is TRBJ2-7 and V is TRBV7-8; TRBD1 aligns across 7 bases. There are 13 residues in the CDR3. Germline assignment: CDR1 SGHVS and CDR2 FQNEAQ. V shed 5 bases, J shed 6 bases, and the junction held 7 bases outside the gene matches. CDR3 amino acids: CASSKGQVGEQYF. The CDR3 DNA follows: TGTGCCAGCAGCAAAGGACAGGTTGGCGAGCAGTACTTC.

The chain recombines TRBV9 with TRBJ2-3; no clear D. Trimming removed 1 base from V and 3 bases from J, with 6 bases in between. The CDR3 totals 13 residues. Germline V gene data show CDR1 as SGDLS and CDR2 as YYNGEE. The CDR3 nucleotides read TGTGCCAGCAGCGTACCAGAAACAGATACGCAGTATTTT. Protein sequence: CASSVPETDTQYF.